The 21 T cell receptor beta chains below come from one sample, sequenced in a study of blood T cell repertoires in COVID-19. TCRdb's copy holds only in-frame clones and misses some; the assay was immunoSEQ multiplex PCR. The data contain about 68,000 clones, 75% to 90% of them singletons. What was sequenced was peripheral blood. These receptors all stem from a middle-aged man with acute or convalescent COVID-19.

DNA for the CDR3: TGTGCCTGGAGTCGACAGGTGCTGGGGGAGCAGTACTTC. Protein sequence: CAWSRQVLGEQYF. The V and J genes are TRBV30 and TRBJ2-7, with D possibly being TRBD1 (6 bases). Germline V lookup: CDR1 GTSNPN, CDR2 SVGIG (reference sequence). This CDR3 spans 13 amino acids. Trimming took 2 bases from V and 7 from J, leaving 15 bases between them.

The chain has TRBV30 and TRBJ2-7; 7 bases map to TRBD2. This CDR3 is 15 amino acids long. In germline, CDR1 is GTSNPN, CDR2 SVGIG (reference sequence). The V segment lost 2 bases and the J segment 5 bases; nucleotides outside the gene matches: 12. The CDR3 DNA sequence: TGTGCCTGGAGTCAACCCGGACTAGGCAAAGACGAGCAGTACTTC. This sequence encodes CAWSQPGLGKDEQYF. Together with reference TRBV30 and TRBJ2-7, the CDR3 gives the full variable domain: SQTIHQWPATLVQPVGSPLSLECTVEGTSNPNLYWYRQAAGRGLQLLFYSVGIGQISSEVPQNLSASRPQDRQFILSSKKLLLSDSGFYLCAWSQPGLGKDEQYFGPGTRLTVT.

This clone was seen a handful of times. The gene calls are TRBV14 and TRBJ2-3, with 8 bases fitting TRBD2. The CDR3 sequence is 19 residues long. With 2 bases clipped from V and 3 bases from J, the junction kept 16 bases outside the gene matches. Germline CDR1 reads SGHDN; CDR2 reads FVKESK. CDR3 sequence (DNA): TGTGCCAGCAGCCAAAGCCCGGGAGGGCCAAGGATCCGGACAGATACGCAGTATTTT. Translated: CASSQSPGGPRIRTDTQYF.

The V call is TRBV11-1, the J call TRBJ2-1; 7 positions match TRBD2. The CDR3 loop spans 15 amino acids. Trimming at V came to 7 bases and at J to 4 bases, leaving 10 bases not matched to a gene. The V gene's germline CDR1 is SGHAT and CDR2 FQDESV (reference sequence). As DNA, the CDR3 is TGTGCCAGCAAGCTTCGGGGGAGGGAGTACAATGAGCAGTTCTTC. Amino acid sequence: CASKLRGREYNEQFF.

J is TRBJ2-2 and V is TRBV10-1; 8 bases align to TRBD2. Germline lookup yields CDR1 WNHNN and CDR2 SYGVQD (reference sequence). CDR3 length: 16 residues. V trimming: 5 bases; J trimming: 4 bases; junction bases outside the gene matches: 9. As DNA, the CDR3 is TGCGCCAGCAGTCGGGAAAGGGGACTAGGCACCGGGGAGCTGTTTTTT. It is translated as CASSRERGLGTGELFF.

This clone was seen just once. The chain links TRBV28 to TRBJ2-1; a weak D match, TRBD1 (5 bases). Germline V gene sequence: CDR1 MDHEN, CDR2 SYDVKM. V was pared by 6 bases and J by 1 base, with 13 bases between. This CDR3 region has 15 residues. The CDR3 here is CASRFSKGSYNEQFF. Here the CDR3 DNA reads TGTGCCAGCAGATTCAGTAAGGGGTCCTACAATGAGCAGTTCTTC.

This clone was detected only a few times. CDR3 in amino acids: CASSSTGTSGRGSYNEQFF. The CDR3, as DNA: TGTGCCAGCAGCTCCACCGGGACTAGCGGGAGGGGATCATACAATGAGCAGTTCTTC. The chain uses TRBV7-6 and TRBJ2-1; 16 nucleotides line up with TRBD2. V was clipped by 4 bases and J by 4 bases; unmatched bases: 10. The CDR3 has 19 amino acids. Germline V gives CDR1 SGHVS, CDR2 FNYEAQ.

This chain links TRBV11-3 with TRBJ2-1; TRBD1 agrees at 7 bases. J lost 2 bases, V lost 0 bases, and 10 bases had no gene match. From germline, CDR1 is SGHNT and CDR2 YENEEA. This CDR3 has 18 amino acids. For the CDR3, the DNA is TGTGCCAGCAGCTTAGATAAAGCGACAGGGTCGGCCTACAATGAGCAGTTCTTC. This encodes CASSLDKATGSAYNEQFF.

The CDR3 coding sequence is TGTGCCAGCGCTTCTAGCGATTACTTGTCCGAGCAGTACGTC. Translating gives CASASSDYLSEQYV. V and J are TRBV21-1 and TRBJ2-7; the table names TRBD2, a call not compared with the DNA. TRBV21-1 is a recognized pseudogene. The CDR3 sequence is 14 residues long.

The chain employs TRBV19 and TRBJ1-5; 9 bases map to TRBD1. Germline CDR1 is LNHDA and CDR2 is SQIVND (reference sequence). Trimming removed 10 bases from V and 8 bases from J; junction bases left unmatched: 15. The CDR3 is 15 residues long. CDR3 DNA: TGTGCCACTGAGGTCACAGGGGGCAGGGGTGAGCCCCAGCATTTT. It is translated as CATEVTGGRGEPQHF.

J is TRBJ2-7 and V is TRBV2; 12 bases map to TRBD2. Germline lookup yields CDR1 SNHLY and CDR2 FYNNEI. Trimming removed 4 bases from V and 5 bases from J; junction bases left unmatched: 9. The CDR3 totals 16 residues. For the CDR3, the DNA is TGTGCCAGCAGTGGTGGACTAGCGGGACGCCGCGACGAGCAGTACTTC. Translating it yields CASSGGLAGRRDEQYF.

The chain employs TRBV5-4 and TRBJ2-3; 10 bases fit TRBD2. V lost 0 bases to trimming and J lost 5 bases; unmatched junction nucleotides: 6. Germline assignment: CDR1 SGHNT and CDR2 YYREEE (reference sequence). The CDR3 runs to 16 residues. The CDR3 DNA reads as TGTGCCAGCAGCTTGGCTCTAGCGGGAGTCGGAGATACGCAGTATTTT. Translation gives CASSLALAGVGDTQYF.

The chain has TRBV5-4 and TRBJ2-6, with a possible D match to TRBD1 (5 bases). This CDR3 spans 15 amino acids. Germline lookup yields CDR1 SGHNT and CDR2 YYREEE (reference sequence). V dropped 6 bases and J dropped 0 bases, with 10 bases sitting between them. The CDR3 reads CASTKQVSGANVLTF. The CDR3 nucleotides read TGTGCCAGCACCAAACAGGTCTCTGGGGCCAACGTCCTGACTTTC.

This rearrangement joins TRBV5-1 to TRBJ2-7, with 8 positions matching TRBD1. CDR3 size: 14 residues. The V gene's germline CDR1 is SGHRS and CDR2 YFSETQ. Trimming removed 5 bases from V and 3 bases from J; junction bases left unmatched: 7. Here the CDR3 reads CASSSPGTGYEQYF. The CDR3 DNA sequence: TGCGCCAGCAGTTCCCCCGGGACAGGCTACGAGCAGTACTTC.

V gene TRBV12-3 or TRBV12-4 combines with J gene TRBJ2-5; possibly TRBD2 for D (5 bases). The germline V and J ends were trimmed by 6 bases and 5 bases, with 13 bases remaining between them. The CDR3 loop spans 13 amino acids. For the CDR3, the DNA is TGTGCCAGCAGCCCCGGGGATTGGGAGACCCAGTACTTC. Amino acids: CASSPGDWETQYF.

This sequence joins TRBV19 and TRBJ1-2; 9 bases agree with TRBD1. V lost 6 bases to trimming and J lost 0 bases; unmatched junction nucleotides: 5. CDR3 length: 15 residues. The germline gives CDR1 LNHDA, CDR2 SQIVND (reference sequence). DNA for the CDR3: TGTGCCAGTAGGAGGGACAGGGCCTCTAACTATGGCTACACCTTC. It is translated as CASRRDRASNYGYTF.

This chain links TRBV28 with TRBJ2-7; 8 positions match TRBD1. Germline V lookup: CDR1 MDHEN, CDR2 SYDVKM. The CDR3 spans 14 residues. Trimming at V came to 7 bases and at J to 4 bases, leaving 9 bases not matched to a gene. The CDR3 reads CASNSQGVGYEQYF. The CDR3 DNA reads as TGTGCCAGCAACTCACAGGGGGTCGGGTACGAGCAGTACTTC.

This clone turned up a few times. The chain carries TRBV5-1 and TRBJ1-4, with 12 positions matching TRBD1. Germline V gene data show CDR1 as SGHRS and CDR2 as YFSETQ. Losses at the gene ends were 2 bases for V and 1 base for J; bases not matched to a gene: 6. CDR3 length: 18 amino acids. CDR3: CASSFGTGGAETNEKLFF. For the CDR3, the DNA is TGCGCCAGCAGCTTCGGGACAGGGGGCGCAGAAACTAATGAAAAACTGTTTTTT.

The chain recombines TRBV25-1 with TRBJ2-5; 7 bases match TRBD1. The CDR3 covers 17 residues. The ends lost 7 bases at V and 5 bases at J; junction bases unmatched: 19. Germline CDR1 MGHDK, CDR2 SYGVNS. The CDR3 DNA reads TGTGCCAGCACCAGAGGGTGGAGAGGGGGCGCCCAGGAGACCCAGTACTTC. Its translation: CASTRGWRGGAQETQYF.

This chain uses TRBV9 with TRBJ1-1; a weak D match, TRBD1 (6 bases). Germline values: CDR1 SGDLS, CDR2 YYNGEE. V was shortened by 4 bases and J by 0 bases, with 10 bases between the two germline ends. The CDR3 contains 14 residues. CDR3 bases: TGTGCCAGCAGCCTAGGACAGTTGAACACTGAAGCTTTCTTT. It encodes CASSLGQLNTEAFF.

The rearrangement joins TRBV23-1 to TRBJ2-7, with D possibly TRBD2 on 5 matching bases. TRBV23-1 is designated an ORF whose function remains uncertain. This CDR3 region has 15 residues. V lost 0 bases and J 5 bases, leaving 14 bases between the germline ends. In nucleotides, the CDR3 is TGCGCCAGCAGTCAATCGACGGAGGTCCCGCACGAGCAGTACTTC. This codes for CASSQSTEVPHEQYF.